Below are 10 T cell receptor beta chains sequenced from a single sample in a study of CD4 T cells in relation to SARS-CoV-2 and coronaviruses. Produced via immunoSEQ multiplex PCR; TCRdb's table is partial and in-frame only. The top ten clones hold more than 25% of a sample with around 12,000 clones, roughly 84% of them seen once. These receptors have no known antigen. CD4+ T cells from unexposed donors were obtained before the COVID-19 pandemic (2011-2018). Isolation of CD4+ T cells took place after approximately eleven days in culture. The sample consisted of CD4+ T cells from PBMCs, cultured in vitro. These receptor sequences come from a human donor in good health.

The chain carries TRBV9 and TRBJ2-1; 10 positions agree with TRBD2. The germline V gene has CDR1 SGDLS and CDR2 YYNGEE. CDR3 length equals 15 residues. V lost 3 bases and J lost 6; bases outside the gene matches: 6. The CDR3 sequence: CASSASSGRGNEQFF. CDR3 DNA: TGTGCCAGCAGCGCCTCTAGCGGGAGAGGCAATGAGCAGTTCTTC.

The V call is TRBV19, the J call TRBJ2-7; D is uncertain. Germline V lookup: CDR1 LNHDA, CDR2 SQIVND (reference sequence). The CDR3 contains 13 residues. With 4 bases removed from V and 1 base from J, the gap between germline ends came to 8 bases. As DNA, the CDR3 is TGTGCCAGTAGTAGCGGTGATTCCTACGAGCAGTACTTC. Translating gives CASSSGDSYEQYF.

In DNA, the CDR3 is TGTGCCAGCAGCCCCCTAGGGGGAGATCAGCCCCAGCATTTT. As protein: CASSPLGGDQPQHF. This chain connects TRBV11-2 to TRBJ1-5, with D perhaps TRBD1 (6 bases). V lost 5 bases to trimming and J lost 5 bases, with 13 bases between them. CDR3 length: 14 residues. The germline V gene has CDR1 SGHAT and CDR2 FQNNGV.

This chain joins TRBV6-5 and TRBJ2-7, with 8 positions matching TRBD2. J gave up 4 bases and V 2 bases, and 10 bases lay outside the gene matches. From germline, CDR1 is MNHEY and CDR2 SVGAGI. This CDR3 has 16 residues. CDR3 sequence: CASSYDHRGGRYEQYF. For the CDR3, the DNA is TGTGCCAGCAGTTACGATCATCGGGGGGGCAGGTACGAGCAGTACTTC.

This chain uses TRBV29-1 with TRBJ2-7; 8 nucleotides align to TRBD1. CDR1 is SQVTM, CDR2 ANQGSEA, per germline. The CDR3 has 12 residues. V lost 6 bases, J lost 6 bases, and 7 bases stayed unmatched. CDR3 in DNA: TGCAGCGTGGACAGGGAGGTCCTCGAGCAGTACTTC. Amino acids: CSVDREVLEQYF.

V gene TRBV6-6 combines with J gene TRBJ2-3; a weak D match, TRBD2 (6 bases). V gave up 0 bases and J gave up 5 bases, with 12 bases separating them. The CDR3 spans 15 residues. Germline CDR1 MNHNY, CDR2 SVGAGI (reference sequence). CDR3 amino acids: CASSYSGGRGDTQYF. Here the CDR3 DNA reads TGTGCCAGCAGTTACTCGGGGGGTAGAGGAGATACGCAGTATTTT.

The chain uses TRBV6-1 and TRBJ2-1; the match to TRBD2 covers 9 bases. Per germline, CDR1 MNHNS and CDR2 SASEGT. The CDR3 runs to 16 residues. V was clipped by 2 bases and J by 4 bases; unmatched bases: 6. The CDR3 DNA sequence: TGTGCCAGCAGTGAAAACCTAGCGGGACCTTACAATGAGCAGTTCTTC. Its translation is CASSENLAGPYNEQFF.

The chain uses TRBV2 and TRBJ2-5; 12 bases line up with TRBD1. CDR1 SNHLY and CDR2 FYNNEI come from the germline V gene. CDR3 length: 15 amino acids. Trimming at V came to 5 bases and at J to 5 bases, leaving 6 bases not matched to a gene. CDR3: CASSSGTGGRETQYF. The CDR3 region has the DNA TGTGCCAGCAGTTCCGGGACAGGGGGCCGTGAGACCCAGTACTTC.

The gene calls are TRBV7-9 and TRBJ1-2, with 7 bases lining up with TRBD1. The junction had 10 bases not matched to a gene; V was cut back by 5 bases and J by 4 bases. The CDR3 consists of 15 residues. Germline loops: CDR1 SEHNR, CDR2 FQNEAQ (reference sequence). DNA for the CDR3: TGTGCCAGCAGCCGGGGGGGGACAGCCGTCTATGGCTACACCTTC. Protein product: CASSRGGTAVYGYTF.

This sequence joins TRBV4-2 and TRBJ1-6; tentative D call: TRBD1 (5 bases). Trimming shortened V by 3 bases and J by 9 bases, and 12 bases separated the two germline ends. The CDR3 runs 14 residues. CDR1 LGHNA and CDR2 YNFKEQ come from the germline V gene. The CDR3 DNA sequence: TGTGCCAGCAGCCAGGACTTGGGGGGTTCACCCCTCCACTTT. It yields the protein CASSQDLGGSPLHF.